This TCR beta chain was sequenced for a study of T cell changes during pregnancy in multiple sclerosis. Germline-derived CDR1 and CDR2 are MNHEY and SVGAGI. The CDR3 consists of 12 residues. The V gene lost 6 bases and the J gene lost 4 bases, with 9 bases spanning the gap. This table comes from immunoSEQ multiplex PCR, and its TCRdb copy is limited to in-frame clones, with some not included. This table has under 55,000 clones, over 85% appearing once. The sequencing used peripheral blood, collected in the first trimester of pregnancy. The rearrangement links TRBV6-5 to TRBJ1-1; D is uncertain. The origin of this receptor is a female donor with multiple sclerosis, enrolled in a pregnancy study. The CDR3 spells CASRGGPTEAFF. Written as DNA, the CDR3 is TGTGCCAGCAGGGGAGGGCCCACTGAAGCTTTCTTT.